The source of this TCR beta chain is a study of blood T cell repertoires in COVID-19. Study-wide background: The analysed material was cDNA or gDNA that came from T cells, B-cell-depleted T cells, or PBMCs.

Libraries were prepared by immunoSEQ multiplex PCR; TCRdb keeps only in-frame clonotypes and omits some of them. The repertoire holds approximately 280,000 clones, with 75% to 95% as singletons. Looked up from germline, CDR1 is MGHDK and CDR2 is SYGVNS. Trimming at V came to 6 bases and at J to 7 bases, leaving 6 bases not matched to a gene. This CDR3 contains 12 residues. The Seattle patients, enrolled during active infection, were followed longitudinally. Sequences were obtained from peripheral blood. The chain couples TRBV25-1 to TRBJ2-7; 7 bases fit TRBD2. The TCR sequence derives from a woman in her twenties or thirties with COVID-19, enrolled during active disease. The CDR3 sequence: CASSLTSVEQYF. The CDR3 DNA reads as TGTGCCAGCAGCCTTACTAGCGTGGAGCAGTACTTC.